This TCR beta chain was obtained from a study of identical twins. The study, taken as a whole, reports: The more abundant beta clonotypes in cord blood had fewer insertions, and memory repertoires did not show this.

In its sample, this clonotype was seen many times. Its antigen is unknown. cDNA molecules carried unique molecular identifiers, and template switching added a universal primer site. Via MiXCR, TCRdb re-called the 5' RACE reads, giving one row per CDR3 protein. Found here are hundreds of thousands of distinct CDR3 sequences, around 8.1% of them singletons; the top ten hold less than 2.5%. The CDR3 has 14 amino acids. The V gene's germline CDR1 is KGHSH and CDR2 LQKENI. V lost 4 bases and J 4 bases, leaving 13 bases between the germline ends. Healthy Caucasians provided all donations. These data also formed part of another study, on yellow fever vaccine responses in identical twins.

The origin of this receptor is a woman under 30 in good health. Input material: memory (CD45RO+) T cells sorted from blood. The chain carries TRBV18 and TRBJ1-1, with a tentative D call TRBD1 (6 bases). The CDR3: CASSRSTGITEAFF. In nucleotides, the CDR3 is TGTGCCAGCTCACGAAGCACAGGGATCACTGAAGCTTTCTTT.